Below are 25 T cell receptor beta chains sequenced from a single sample in a study of blood T cell repertoires in COVID-19. TCRdb keeps only in-frame clones here, not all; method: immunoSEQ multiplex PCR. This repertoire shows approximately 200,000 clones, 86% found once; its top ten account for 3.5% to 5.5%. The sample was PBMCs or T cells enriched from blood (not recorded which). The receptor source for this set is a woman in her twenties or thirties who had been exposed to COVID-19.

This chain links TRBV11-3 with TRBJ2-1, with 8 bases matching TRBD2. The length of the CDR3 is 14 residues. In germline, CDR1 is SGHNT, CDR2 YENEEA. V was clipped by 5 bases and J by 2 bases; unmatched bases: 2. The CDR3 spells CASSAGLAYNEQFF. Here the CDR3 DNA reads TGTGCCAGCAGCGCGGGACTAGCCTACAATGAGCAGTTCTTC.

J is TRBJ2-7 and V is TRBV19, with D tentatively TRBD1 (5 bases). Trimming shortened V by 4 bases and J by 5 bases, and 15 bases separated the two germline ends. The CDR3 consists of 14 residues. The germline V gene encodes CDR1 LNHDA and CDR2 SQIVND (reference sequence). Here the CDR3 DNA reads TGTGCCAGTAGTACGGAAACAGGATCTAACGAGCAGTACTTC. Translating gives CASSTETGSNEQYF.

The V and J genes are TRBV12-3 or TRBV12-4 and TRBJ1-1; D is unclear. The CDR3 length is 13 residues. Trimming left V 8 bases short and J 0 bases short, with 10 bases between. The DNA for the CDR3 is TGTGCCAGCCGTTACGGGGTGAACACTGAAGCTTTCTTT. Residues: CASRYGVNTEAFF.

The gene calls are TRBV15 and TRBJ1-2; 10 positions agree with TRBD1. The J segment lost 7 bases and the V segment lost 3 bases, leaving 8 bases of the junction unmatched. Germline CDR1 and CDR2: LNHNV and YYDKDF (reference sequence). This CDR3 region has 15 residues. The CDR3 sequence is CATSSSGQGVVGYTF. Written as DNA, the CDR3 is TGTGCCACCAGCAGTTCTGGACAGGGGGTTGTTGGCTACACCTTC.

The chain employs TRBV18 and TRBJ2-3; D gene unclear. Trimming left V 3 bases short and J 0 bases short, with 7 bases between. Germline V gives CDR1 KGHSH, CDR2 LQKENI. The CDR3 totals 14 residues. CDR3: CASSPSTSTDTQYF. The CDR3 DNA is TGTGCCAGCTCACCGTCGACTAGCACAGATACGCAGTATTTT.

This chain connects TRBV6-1 to TRBJ1-2; 9 bases match TRBD1. V trimming: 4 bases; J trimming: 7 bases; junction bases outside the gene matches: 19. The CDR3 length is 18 residues. Germline V CDR1 and CDR2: MNHNS, SASEGT. The CDR3: CASSASPGTGHLLFGYTF. In DNA form, the CDR3 reads TGTGCCAGCAGTGCCTCCCCCGGGACAGGGCATCTATTATTTGGCTACACCTTC.

This clone was counted once. The genes are TRBV28 and TRBJ2-1; the D gene is possibly TRBD2 (6 bases). Germline V lookup: CDR1 MDHEN, CDR2 SYDVKM. CDR3 length: 17 amino acids. With 3 bases removed from V and 7 bases from J, the gap between germline ends came to 22 bases. The CDR3 DNA is TGTGCCAGCAGTTTTGCGGGGTGGAGTGGTTTGCAGAATGAGCAGTTCTTC. It translates to CASSFAGWSGLQNEQFF.

This clone appeared once. The chain employs TRBV5-6 and TRBJ2-3, with D perhaps TRBD2 (6 bases). The germline gives CDR1 SGHDT, CDR2 YYEEEE. V was trimmed by 2 bases and J by 5 bases, leaving 15 bases between them. This CDR3 comprises 15 residues. CDR3 sequence: CASSLGGVWEDTQYF. CDR3 in DNA: TGTGCCAGCAGCTTAGGCGGGGTGTGGGAAGATACGCAGTATTTT. Full variable domain (remainder filled in from reference TRBV5-6 and TRBJ2-3): DAGVTQSPTHLIKTRGQQVTLRCSPKSGHDTVSWYQQALGQGPQFIFQYYEEEERQRGNFPDRFSGHQFPNYSSELNVNALLLGDSALYLCASSLGGVWEDTQYFGPGTRLTVL.

The chain has TRBV27 and TRBJ1-5; no firm D call. Trimming removed 8 bases from V and 7 bases from J, with 15 bases in between. Germline V gene data show CDR1 as MNHEY and CDR2 as SMNVEV (reference sequence). The length of the CDR3 is 13 residues. The chain's CDR3 is CASQTFIGQPQHF. The DNA of the CDR3 is TGTGCCAGCCAGACGTTTATCGGGCAGCCCCAGCATTTT.

The DNA of the CDR3 is TGTGCCAGCTCACCCTTATCCGGGACAGATGGCTACACCTTC. Translated: CASSPLSGTDGYTF. The chain recombines TRBV18 with TRBJ1-2, with TRBD1 matching 7 bases. The J segment lost 6 bases and the V segment lost 3 bases, leaving 7 bases of the junction unmatched. The CDR3 loop spans 14 amino acids. Looked up from germline, CDR1 is KGHSH and CDR2 is LQKENI.

The chain is built from TRBV12-3 or TRBV12-4 and TRBJ1-2, with TRBD1 identical over 10 bases. V gave up 6 bases and J gave up 7 bases; unmatched junction bases: 5. CDR3 length: 13 amino acids. CDR3 sequence: CASSWDRGAGYTF. In nucleotides, the CDR3 is TGTGCCAGCAGCTGGGACAGGGGAGCTGGCTACACCTTC.

This clone was recorded once. The chain uses TRBV7-6 and TRBJ2-7, with 7 bases lining up with TRBD2. The CDR3 covers 12 residues. Trimming removed 2 bases from V and 6 bases from J; junction bases left unmatched: 1. CDR1 and CDR2 (germline): SGHVS, FNYEAQ. The CDR3 DNA is TGTGCCAGCAGCTTACGGGGGGTCGAGCAGTACTTC. Translating gives CASSLRGVEQYF.

CDR3 loop: CASSQEVGPYRNTEAFF. For the CDR3, the DNA is TGCGCCAGCAGCCAAGAAGTGGGGCCATATAGAAACACTGAAGCTTTCTTT. The J gene is TRBJ1-1, the V gene TRBV4-1, with D possibly being TRBD1 (5 bases). Germline V gives CDR1 MGHRA, CDR2 YSYEKL. The CDR3 runs 17 residues. Deletions cut 0 bases from V and 2 bases from J, with 16 bases between.

Regarding this clone: At the DNA level, this CDR3 is encoded by other sequences in the same sample as well. The rearrangement links TRBV5-1 to TRBJ2-3, with unresolved D. Trimming removed 3 bases from V and 1 base from J, with 3 bases in between. Germline V CDR1 and CDR2: SGHRS, YFSETQ. The CDR3 is 12 amino acids. The CDR3 reads CASSSGTDTQYF. In DNA form, the CDR3 reads TGCGCCAGCAGCTCGGGCACAGATACGCAGTATTTT.

The chain recombines TRBV19 with TRBJ1-2; TRBD1 aligns across 7 bases. V dropped 4 bases and J dropped 4; count of bases not matched to a gene: 9. Germline V lookup: CDR1 LNHDA, CDR2 SQIVND (reference sequence). The CDR3 length is 15 residues. CDR3 amino acids: CASSTPKQGTYGYTF. For the CDR3, the DNA is TGTGCCAGTAGTACCCCCAAACAGGGGACCTATGGCTACACCTTC.

The chain recombines TRBV28 with TRBJ1-5; D possibly corresponds to TRBD1 (5 bases). The CDR3 totals 14 residues. The ends were cut back, 3 bases at V and 4 bases at J, with 10 bases in the middle. From germline, CDR1 is MDHEN and CDR2 SYDVKM. The CDR3 reads CASSFRGSNQPQHF. As DNA, the CDR3 is TGTGCCAGCAGTTTTAGGGGTTCGAATCAGCCCCAGCATTTT.

This rearrangement joins TRBV5-1 to TRBJ1-2; tentatively, D is TRBD1 (6 bases). V lost 5 bases to trimming and J lost 2 bases, with 10 bases between them. This CDR3 has 13 amino acids. Per the germline V gene, CDR1 is SGHRS and CDR2 is YFSETQ. CDR3: CASSGGTNYGYTF. The DNA for the CDR3 is TGCGCCAGCAGTGGGGGCACAAACTATGGCTACACCTTC.

The chain recombines TRBV29-1 with TRBJ2-5; no reliable D call. V lost 1 base to trimming and J lost 6 bases, with 6 bases between them. The length of the CDR3 is 11 residues. CDR1 and CDR2 (germline): SQVTM, ANQGSEA. CDR3 bases: TGCAGCGTTGAAGTAAGCCAGACCCAGTACTTC. This sequence encodes CSVEVSQTQYF.

This clone was recorded only once. This chain links TRBV4-2 with TRBJ1-1, with unresolved D. The germline V gene has CDR1 LGHNA and CDR2 YNFKEQ. Trimming removed 4 bases at V and 0 bases at J, with 15 bases between. The CDR3 totals 16 residues. DNA of the CDR3: TGTGCCAGCAGCCCGCACCCTTCCGGGATGAACACTGAAGCTTTCTTT. This translates into CASSPHPSGMNTEAFF.

This clone was found once. The V and J genes are TRBV7-3 and TRBJ2-1; D is perhaps TRBD1 (6 bases). Trimming cost V 1 base and J 8 bases, with 9 bases left between them. The CDR3 consists of 13 residues. Germline CDR1 is SGHTA and CDR2 is FQGTGA. CDR3 in amino acids: CASSLNQGYEQFF. CDR3 coding DNA: TGTGCCAGCAGCTTAAACCAGGGGTATGAGCAGTTCTTC.

V gene TRBV29-1 combines with J gene TRBJ2-5; D is perhaps TRBD2 (6 bases). The CDR3 loop spans 12 amino acids. V lost 7 bases, J lost 4 bases, and 13 bases lay in between. CDR1 is SQVTM, CDR2 ANQGSEA, per germline. The CDR3 protein is CSARGTRETQYF. CDR3 DNA sequence: TGCAGCGCCCGGGGGACTCGAGAGACCCAGTACTTC. Looking up the rest from reference TRBV29-1 and TRBJ2-5 gives the full variable domain: SAVISQKPSRDICQRGTSLTIQCQVDSQVTMMFWYRQQPGQSLTLIATANQGSEATYESGFVIDKFPISRPNLTFSTLTVSNMSPEDSSIYLCSARGTRETQYFGPGTRLLVL.

This clone was picked up a small number of times. The chain has TRBV7-6 and TRBJ1-4, with 7 nucleotides matching TRBD1. The CDR3 spans 15 residues. Germline V lookup: CDR1 SGHVS, CDR2 FNYEAQ. J gave up 7 bases and V 3 bases, and 8 bases lay outside the gene matches. CDR3 protein: CASSFNLAGGEKLFF. CDR3 DNA: TGTGCCAGCAGCTTCAATCTCGCAGGGGGTGAAAAACTGTTTTTT.

The CDR3 sequence is CASSPTSAGETQYF. Here the CDR3 DNA reads TGTGCCAGCAGCCCGACTAGCGCCGGAGAGACCCAGTACTTC. The V and J genes are TRBV7-3 and TRBJ2-5, with 8 bases that match TRBD2. Germline loops: CDR1 SGHTA, CDR2 FQGTGA. V dropped 5 bases and J dropped 4; count of bases not matched to a gene: 6. The CDR3 runs 14 residues.

The chain has TRBV7-8 and TRBJ1-4; no clear D gene. This CDR3 comprises 16 residues. The ends were cut back, 9 bases at V and 8 bases at J, with 25 bases in the middle. The V gene's germline CDR1 is SGHVS and CDR2 FQNEAQ. The CDR3 DNA follows: TGTGCCAGTCAAGAAAGGCAGGTTAAAGGAGGGGAAAAACTGTTTTTT. It translates to CASQERQVKGGEKLFF.

The chain employs TRBV5-6 and TRBJ2-7; perhaps TRBD1 as D (6 bases). Germline V lookup: CDR1 SGHDT, CDR2 YYEEEE. V lost 4 bases and J 0 bases, leaving 20 bases between the germline ends. The CDR3 consists of 17 residues. The CDR3 DNA follows: TGTGCCAGCAGCCCAAGACAGGCCCCTCGCCGCTCCTACGAGCAGTACTTC. Its translation is CASSPRQAPRRSYEQYF.